These 23 T cell receptor beta chains originate from one sample sequenced in a study of CD8 T cells in ankylosing spondylitis. One entry per CDR3 protein results from TCRdb running MiXCR on the 5' RACE reads. Of around 100,000 distinct CDR3 sequences detected, 24% appear once; the ten largest clones hold roughly an eighth. Sequencing used synovial fluid, either unsorted or a sorted T cell fraction (not recorded which). These TCRs come from a male donor with ankylosing spondylitis.

This clonotype has just a few counts. This chain joins TRBV12-3 or TRBV12-4 and TRBJ2-6; TRBD1 agrees at 9 bases. This CDR3 is 18 amino acids long. The J segment lost 0 bases and the V segment lost 5 bases, leaving 8 bases of the junction unmatched. In DNA, the CDR3 is TGTGCCAGCAGTCCTTACCGGGACAGGGACTCTGGGGCCAACGTCCTGACTTTC. As protein: CASSPYRDRDSGANVLTF.

This clonotype showed up just a few times. V and J are TRBV7-2 and TRBJ2-5; D uncertain. The CDR3 spans 15 residues. Germline V gene lookup returns CDR1 SGHTA and CDR2 FQGNSA. Between the trimmed V and J ends, which lost 0 bases and 1 base, there was a span of 9 bases. This chain's CDR3 is CASSLAGRIQETQYF. CDR3 bases: TGTGCCAGCAGCTTAGCGGGCCGGATCCAAGAGACCCAGTACTTC. The full variable domain, its missing parts supplied by reference TRBV7-2 and TRBJ2-5, is GAGVSQSPSNKVTEKGKDVELRCDPISGHTALYWYRQSLGQGLEFLIYFQGNSAPDKSGLPSDRFSAERTGGSVSTLTIQRTQQEDSAVYLCASSLAGRIQETQYFGPGTRLLVL.

V is TRBV7-8 and J is TRBJ2-1; D is possibly TRBD2 (5 bases). V was cut by 1 base and J by 8 bases, with 6 bases left in between. Germline CDR1 and CDR2: SGHVS and FQNEAQ. This CDR3 is 12 amino acids long. The CDR3 sequence is CASSLGGYEQFF. CDR3 DNA sequence: TGTGCCAGCAGCTTAGGAGGGTATGAGCAGTTCTTC.

In its sample, this clonotype was seen many times. The V gene is TRBV20-1, the J gene TRBJ2-3; the match to TRBD2 covers 13 bases. The V and J ends lost 2 bases and 5 bases, in that order; junction bases with no gene match: 7. CDR3 length: 16 amino acids. The V gene's germline CDR1 is DFQATT and CDR2 SNEGSKA (reference sequence). Here the CDR3 reads CSARPRTSGRIDTQYF. DNA of the CDR3: TGCAGTGCTAGACCCAGGACTAGCGGGAGAATAGATACGCAGTATTTT.

In this sample, this clonotype turned up a few times. CDR3 sequence (DNA): TGTGCCAGCAGTTTAGGGCATCTAGCGGGAGGGGCCTACGAGCAGTACTTC. This gives the protein CASSLGHLAGGAYEQYF. The V gene is TRBV27, the J gene TRBJ2-7, with 12 bases lining up with TRBD2. CDR3 length: 17 amino acids. Germline-derived CDR1 and CDR2 are MNHEY and SMNVEV (reference sequence). V was pared by 2 bases and J by 2 bases, with 7 bases of the junction left unmatched.

This clonotype appeared many times. This rearrangement joins TRBV2 to TRBJ2-1; 8 bases fit TRBD2. This CDR3 contains 16 residues. V shed 2 bases and J 3 bases; nucleotides not matched to a gene: 6. Germline CDR1 reads SNHLY; CDR2 reads FYNNEI. The CDR3 region is CASSEMAGGHYNEQFF. The DNA of the CDR3 is TGTGCCAGCAGTGAAATGGCGGGAGGACACTACAATGAGCAGTTCTTC.

The chain recombines TRBV3-1 with TRBJ1-2; D is undetermined. The CDR3 has 14 amino acids. Looked up from germline, CDR1 is LGHDT and CDR2 is YNNKEL (reference sequence). Trimming left V 0 bases short and J 7 bases short, with 12 bases between. The CDR3 region has the DNA TGTGCCAGCAGCCAAGATGCGGGCGAGGGTGGCTACACCTTC. Protein sequence: CASSQDAGEGGYTF. Full variable domain (outside the CDR3, taken from reference TRBV3-1 and TRBJ1-2): DTAVSQTPKYLVTQMGNDKSIKCEQNLGHDTMYWYKQDSKKFLKIMFSYNNKELIINETVPNRFSPKSPDKAHLNLHINSLELGDSAVYFCASSQDAGEGGYTFGSGTRLTVV.

Only a few counts were recorded for this clonotype. This rearrangement joins TRBV2 to TRBJ2-2; D gene unclear. Germline CDR1 reads SNHLY; CDR2 reads FYNNEI. The V and J ends lost 4 bases and 1 base respectively, with 7 bases between them. CDR3 size: 14 residues. The DNA for the CDR3 is TGTGCCAGCAGTGCTGGAGAGAACACCGGGGAGCTGTTTTTT. Residues: CASSAGENTGELFF.

This clonotype was found a few times. This chain joins TRBV12-3 or TRBV12-4 and TRBJ2-1; D may be TRBD1 (5 bases). The CDR3 has 13 amino acids. The V end lost 3 bases, the J end lost 4 bases, and 7 bases lay between the germline ends. The CDR3: CASSLGRYNEQFF. The CDR3, as DNA: TGTGCCAGCAGTTTGGGGCGGTACAATGAGCAGTTCTTC.

The chain has TRBV7-9 and TRBJ2-4, with D unclear. CDR1 SEHNR and CDR2 FQNEAQ come from the germline V gene (reference sequence). The V end was cut by 5 bases, the J end by 7 bases, with 9 bases between. The length of the CDR3 is 12 residues. The CDR3 DNA reads as TGTGCCAGCAGCCCCCCGGGTAACATTCAGTACTTC. It codes for CASSPPGNIQYF.

The sample holds a few counts of this clonotype. The chain is built from TRBV5-1 and TRBJ2-5, with D tentatively TRBD1 or TRBD2 (5 bases each). V was cut by 6 bases and J by 1 base, with 13 bases left in between. CDR3 length equals 14 residues. Looked up from germline, CDR1 is SGHRS and CDR2 is YFSETQ. CDR3 region: CASTRRGVQETQYF. As DNA, the CDR3 is TGCGCCAGCACAAGACGAGGGGTCCAAGAGACCCAGTACTTC.

The genes are TRBV2 and TRBJ2-3; D is uncertain. V lost 3 bases to trimming and J lost 11 bases, with 15 bases between them. The germline V gene encodes CDR1 SNHLY and CDR2 FYNNEI. CDR3 size: 13 residues. The CDR3 protein is CASSEADLGGQYF. The DNA of the CDR3 is TGTGCCAGCAGTGAGGCCGACCTTGGTGGGCAGTATTTT. The full variable domain, rest sourced from reference TRBV2 and TRBJ2-3, is EPEVTQTPSHQVTQMGQEVILRCVPISNHLYFYWYRQILGQKVEFLVSFYNNEISEKSEIFDDQFSVERPDGSNFTLKIRSTKLEDSAMYFCASSEADLGGQYFGPGTRLTVL.

This clonotype was detected a few times. V is TRBV11-2 and J is TRBJ2-1, with 12 bases aligning to TRBD2. Germline trimming cut 5 bases from V and 8 bases from J; bases unmatched to any gene: 7. The CDR3 sequence is 15 residues long. The germline gives CDR1 SGHAT, CDR2 FQNNGV. CDR3 region: CASSRTSGNLDEQFF. CDR3 DNA sequence: TGTGCCAGCAGCCGGACTAGCGGGAACTTAGATGAGCAGTTCTTC.

The V gene is TRBV5-6, the J gene TRBJ2-1, with 14 bases identical to TRBD2. Germline CDR1 and CDR2: SGHDT and YYEEEE. Trimming removed 4 bases from V and 7 bases from J; junction bases left unmatched: 10. The CDR3 is made up of 17 amino acids. CDR3 in DNA: TGTGCCAGCAGCACCTACGGGACTAGCGGGAGACGAAATGAGCAGTTCTTC. Translated: CASSTYGTSGRRNEQFF.

This chain joins TRBV10-2 and TRBJ2-5; D is uncertain. The CDR3 is 13 residues long. The germline V and J ends were trimmed by 1 base and 5 bases, with 8 bases remaining between them. The germline V gene encodes CDR1 WSHSY and CDR2 SAAADI. CDR3 sequence: CASSEYLGETQYF. The CDR3 DNA follows: TGCGCCAGCAGTGAGTACCTGGGGGAGACCCAGTACTTC.

The V call is TRBV9, the J call TRBJ2-2, with no clear D. Germline CDR1 reads SGDLS; CDR2 reads YYNGEE. CDR3 length: 16 amino acids. Trimming stripped 3 bases from V and 6 bases from J, with 18 bases between. For the CDR3, the DNA is TGTGCCAGCAGCGCTGAGGCAGGAGCTGGGGCCGGGGAGCTGTTTTTT. Translation gives CASSAEAGAGAGELFF.

This clonotype was seen only a few times. The J gene is TRBJ2-7, the V gene TRBV6-1; D may be TRBD1 or TRBD2 (5 bases each). The CDR3 length is 13 residues. V lost 7 bases and J lost 0, with 10 bases in between. Per germline, CDR1 MNHNS and CDR2 SASEGT. The DNA of the CDR3 is TGTGCCAGCAACCTAGGGACCTCCTACGAGCAGTACTTC. Translated, it gives CASNLGTSYEQYF.

This clonotype has a handful of counts. V gene TRBV7-2 combines with J gene TRBJ1-1; D uncertain. V was pared by 1 base and J by 1 base, with 7 bases between. The CDR3 extends over 14 amino acids. Germline V gives CDR1 SGHTA, CDR2 FQGNSA. As DNA, the CDR3 is TGTGCCAGCAGCTTAGGGCGGACGAACACTGAAGCTTTCTTT. Protein sequence: CASSLGRTNTEAFF.

This clonotype was observed a few times. The V gene is TRBV7-8, the J gene TRBJ1-5; D remains unclear. This CDR3 contains 14 residues. The germline CDR1 and CDR2 sequences are SGHVS and FQNEAQ. V lost 5 bases, J lost 2 bases, and 10 bases lay in between. The CDR3 bases are TGTGCCAGCAGCCCTAGTGATCGCAATCAGCCCCAGCATTTT. Amino acids: CASSPSDRNQPQHF.

This clonotype has just a few counts. This chain joins TRBV7-8 and TRBJ2-1; TRBD2 matches 8 bases. CDR1 is SGHVS, CDR2 FQNEAQ, per germline. V lost 5 bases, J lost 8 bases, and 11 bases stayed unmatched. The CDR3 length is 15 residues. CDR3 amino acids: CASSRGGSGWDEQFF. In DNA, the CDR3 is TGTGCCAGCAGCCGGGGGGGTAGCGGCTGGGATGAGCAGTTCTTC.

This clonotype has only one observation. The chain joins TRBV18 to TRBJ1-2; TRBD1 is a possible D gene (6 bases). This CDR3 has 16 amino acids. CDR1 is KGHSH and CDR2 is LQKENI in the germline V gene. Trimming stripped 1 base from V and 1 base from J, with 13 bases between. The CDR3 DNA is TGTGCCAGCTCACCACGACGGGGGGCTGGTAACTATGGCTACACCTTC. Its translation is CASSPRRGAGNYGYTF.

A few counts support this clonotype. This chain links TRBV20-1 with TRBJ2-1; TRBD1 matches 9 bases. The V segment lost 6 bases and the J segment 10 bases; nucleotides outside the gene matches: 16. The V gene's germline CDR1 is DFQATT and CDR2 SNEGSKA (reference sequence). The CDR3 length is 15 residues. The CDR3 region is CSAWATGGISGEQFF. The CDR3 DNA is TGCAGTGCGTGGGCGACAGGGGGAATTAGCGGGGAGCAGTTCTTC.

This clonotype was seen a few times. The rearrangement links TRBV25-1 to TRBJ1-4, with unresolved D. Germline values: CDR1 MGHDK, CDR2 SYGVNS. Trimming stripped 2 bases from V and 7 bases from J, with 11 bases between. This CDR3 region has 14 residues. CDR3 coding DNA: TGTGCCAGCAGTGAAAGGGAGGGCGGTGAAAAACTGTTTTTT. This translates into CASSEREGGEKLFF.